This entry is about one T cell receptor (beta chain). Its cognate antigen is unknown. The data were obtained in a study of T cells in Graves' hyperthyroidism and ophthalmopathy. Findings and limits, study-wide: Peripheral blood also featured most of the thyroid clonotypes expanded above 0.001.

Amplified TCR beta CDR3 regions derived from RNA transcripts. The TCR CDR3 first-round RT-PCR relied on the HTBI primer set. One entry per CDR3 protein results from TCRdb running MiXCR on the multiplex PCR reads. The data show fewer than 800,000 distinct CDR3 sequences, about a sixth seen once. V was clipped by 7 bases and J by 4 bases; unmatched bases: 3. Germline lookup yields CDR1 SQVTM and CDR2 ANQGSEA. The CDR3 loop spans 11 amino acids. V gene TRBV29-1 combines with J gene TRBJ2-5; 7 bases line up with TRBD1. The origin of this receptor is a man between 18 and 29 years old with Graves' hyperthyroidism. The sequenced material came from blood. DNA for the CDR3: TGCAGCGGAAACAGGGGAGAGACCCAGTACTTC. This encodes CSGNRGETQYF.